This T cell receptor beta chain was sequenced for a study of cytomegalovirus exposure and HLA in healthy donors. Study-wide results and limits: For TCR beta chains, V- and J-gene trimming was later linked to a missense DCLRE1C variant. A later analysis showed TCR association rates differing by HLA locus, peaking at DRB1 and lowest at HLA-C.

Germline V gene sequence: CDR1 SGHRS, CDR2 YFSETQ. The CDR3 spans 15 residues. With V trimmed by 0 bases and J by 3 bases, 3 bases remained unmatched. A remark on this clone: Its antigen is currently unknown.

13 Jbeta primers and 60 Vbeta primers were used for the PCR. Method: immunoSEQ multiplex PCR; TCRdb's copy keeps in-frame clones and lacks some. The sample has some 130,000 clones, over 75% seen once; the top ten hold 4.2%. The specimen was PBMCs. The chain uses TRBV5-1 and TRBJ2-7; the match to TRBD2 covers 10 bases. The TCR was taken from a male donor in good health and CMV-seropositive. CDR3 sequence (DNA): TGCGCCAGCAGCTTGGAGGGACTAGCGCTCTACGAGCAGTACTTC. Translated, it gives CASSLEGLALYEQYF.